These 8 T cell receptor beta chains were all obtained from the same sample, sequenced in a study of long-term antiretroviral therapy in people with HIV. It was version v3.0 of the immunoSEQ assay that was run at survey level. Here immunoSEQ multiplex PCR was the method, and the copy in TCRdb shows in-frame clones only, minus some. This sample has 27,000 or so clones, with more than 75% found just once. The material sequenced was unsorted PBMCs, taken around 5 years after starting antiretroviral therapy. Receptors were obtained from a man in his forties with HIV.

This chain joins TRBV7-9 and TRBJ2-4, with D perhaps TRBD1 (6 bases). Trimming left V 1 base short and J 0 bases short, with 13 bases between. Looked up from germline, CDR1 is SEHNR and CDR2 is FQNEAQ (reference sequence). This CDR3 has 17 amino acids. CDR3 protein: CASSLEGQILAKNIQYF. CDR3 DNA: TGTGCCAGCAGCTTAGAAGGACAGATTTTAGCCAAAAACATTCAGTACTTC.

The V call is TRBV7-2, the J call TRBJ2-2; 7 positions agree with TRBD1. The CDR3 has 15 amino acids. J was trimmed by 2 bases and V by 3 bases; bases with no gene match: 3. CDR1 and CDR2 (germline): SGHTA, FQGNSA. Written as DNA, the CDR3 is TGTGCCAGCAGCTTGCGACAGGGCAACACCGGGGAGCTGTTTTTT. Amino acids: CASSLRQGNTGELFF.

This clone has only a few counts. The chain couples TRBV7-9 to TRBJ2-2; the match to TRBD1 covers 7 bases. The V gene end was trimmed by 5 bases and the J gene end by 3 bases; junction bases not matched to a gene: 9. This CDR3 contains 16 residues. Germline V CDR1 and CDR2: SEHNR, FQNEAQ (reference sequence). The chain's CDR3 is CASSPTTGKDTGELFF. Written as DNA, the CDR3 is TGTGCCAGCAGCCCGACGACAGGGAAGGACACCGGGGAGCTGTTTTTT.

The CDR3 nucleotides are TGTGCCAGCAGCCAACTTGCGGGGGGCGCAGATACGCAGTATTTT. As protein: CASSQLAGGADTQYF. V usage is TRBV14 and J usage is TRBJ2-3; 8 bases align to TRBD2. The CDR3 runs 15 residues. Germline V gene lookup returns CDR1 SGHDN and CDR2 FVKESK. The J segment lost 4 bases and the V segment lost 2 bases, leaving 5 bases of the junction unmatched.

V is TRBV5-4 and J is TRBJ1-3; a weak D match, TRBD1 (6 bases). The V gene lost 0 bases and the J gene lost 2 bases, with 12 bases spanning the gap. The CDR3 is 16 residues long. Per the germline V gene, CDR1 is SGHNT and CDR2 is YYREEE (reference sequence). The CDR3 is CASSLAGGAPGNTIYF. In DNA, the CDR3 is TGTGCCAGCAGCTTGGCGGGGGGGGCGCCTGGAAACACCATATATTTT.

The chain combines TRBV7-9 with TRBJ2-1; a weak D match, TRBD1 (5 bases). The CDR3 is 16 amino acids. Germline V gene sequence: CDR1 SEHNR, CDR2 FQNEAQ (reference sequence). Trimming removed 1 base at V and 0 bases at J, with 10 bases between. CDR3 sequence reads: CASSLVQGISYNEQFF. The CDR3 nucleotides read TGTGCCAGCAGCTTAGTGCAGGGAATCTCCTACAATGAGCAGTTCTTC.

This sequence joins TRBV10-2 and TRBJ2-4; 7 bases agree with TRBD1. The CDR3 is made up of 14 amino acids. Germline V gene data show CDR1 as WSHSY and CDR2 as SAAADI. Trimming cost V 7 bases and J 1 base; bases outside gene matches: 4. CDR3 bases: TGCGCCAGCATGAAGGACAGGGCCAAAAACATTCAGTACTTC. As protein: CASMKDRAKNIQYF.

This clone was seen a single time. The chain recombines TRBV30 with TRBJ2-5; D gene ambiguous. The CDR3 spans 12 residues. V lost 5 bases to trimming and J lost 5 bases, with 12 bases between them. Germline V gene data show CDR1 as GTSNPN and CDR2 as SVGIG (reference sequence). The CDR3 spells CAWGYGLETQYF. In DNA form, the CDR3 reads TGTGCCTGGGGTTACGGCTTGGAGACCCAGTACTTC.